Shown below are 7 T cell receptor beta chains from a single sample sequenced in a study of shared clonotypes between healthy human individuals. The repertoire was sequenced with immunoSEQ multiplex PCR; TCRdb's copy has only in-frame clones and lacks some. The sample carries about half a million clones, over 70% recorded once. Sequencing used PBMCs. These receptors originate from a woman aged 40 to 49 in good health. Some clones in this sample may be carry-over from other donors' samples.

The genes are TRBV2 and TRBJ2-1; a weak D match, TRBD2 (6 bases). The CDR3 contains 15 residues. V was pared by 7 bases and J by 6 bases, with 19 bases between. The V gene's germline CDR1 is SNHLY and CDR2 FYNNEI. The CDR3 region is CASMRAGHGSNEQFF. CDR3 nucleotide sequence: TGTGCCAGCATGAGAGCGGGCCACGGGTCCAATGAGCAGTTCTTC.

The J gene is TRBJ2-3, the V gene TRBV28; tentative D call: TRBD2 (6 bases). V was clipped by 6 bases and J by 1 base, with 20 bases between them. Germline loops: CDR1 MDHEN, CDR2 SYDVKM. CDR3 length: 17 residues. The CDR3 spells CASRQTVAVQGTDTQYF. The CDR3 DNA follows: TGTGCCAGCAGACAGACCGTAGCGGTACAAGGCACAGATACGCAGTATTTT. Looking up the rest from reference TRBV28 and TRBJ2-3 gives the full variable domain: DVKVTQSSRYLVKRTGEKVFLECVQDMDHENMFWYRQDPGLGLRLIYFSYDVKMKEKGDIPEGYSVSREKKERFSLILESASTNQTSMYLCASRQTVAVQGTDTQYFGPGTRLTVL.

J is TRBJ1-5 and V is TRBV19; D gene ambiguous. The germline CDR1 and CDR2 sequences are LNHDA and SQIVND (reference sequence). Trimming removed 4 bases from V and 1 base from J, with 17 bases in between. The CDR3 has 17 residues. The CDR3 spells CASSTRTGGLSNQPQHF. The CDR3 DNA is TGTGCCAGTAGTACACGGACCGGCGGACTCAGCAATCAGCCCCAGCATTTT.

Comments on this clone: With only one base between it and a far larger clone, this is likely a read error. The rearrangement uses TRBV7-7 and TRBJ2-5; 8 nucleotides line up with TRBD2. Germline CDR1 SSHAT, CDR2 FNYEAQ (reference sequence). The CDR3 runs 16 residues. The CDR3 sequence: CASSHPTSALEAAQYF. The CDR3 bases are TGTGCTAGCAGCCACCCGACTAGCGCCTTAGAGGCGGCCCAGTACTTC. Looking up the rest from reference TRBV7-7 and TRBJ2-5 gives the full variable domain: GAGVSQSPRYKVTKRGQDVTLRCDPISSHATLYWYQQALGQGPEFLTYFNYEAQPDKSGLPSDRFSAERPEGSISTLTIQRTEQRDSAMYRCASSHPTSALEAAQYFGPGTRLLVL.

The chain couples TRBV6-1 to TRBJ2-3; 8 positions agree with TRBD2. Germline V gives CDR1 MNHNS, CDR2 SASEGT. J was trimmed by 5 bases and V by 1 base; bases with no gene match: 5. CDR3 length equals 15 residues. CDR3 amino acids: CASSEGREVEDTQYF. In DNA form, the CDR3 reads TGTGCCAGCAGTGAAGGGCGGGAGGTGGAAGATACGCAGTATTTT.

This sequence joins TRBV4-1 and TRBJ2-2, with 9 nucleotides matching TRBD2. CDR3 length: 17 residues. The V segment lost 1 base and the J segment 4 bases; nucleotides outside the gene matches: 7. Germline assignment: CDR1 MGHRA and CDR2 YSYEKL. The CDR3 DNA reads TGCGCCAGCAGCCAAGGGCGGGGGGGCCTTACCACCGGGGAGCTGTTTTTT. Translation: CASSQGRGGLTTGELFF.

The chain couples TRBV6-4 to TRBJ2-2, with a weak D call TRBD1 (6 bases). Trimming took 0 bases from V and 1 from J, leaving 9 bases between them. This CDR3 has 16 amino acids. The germline V gene has CDR1 MRHNA and CDR2 SNTAGT. DNA for the CDR3: TGTGCCAGCAGTGACTCGATAGGGGGGAACACCGGGGAGCTGTTTTTT. It encodes CASSDSIGGNTGELFF.